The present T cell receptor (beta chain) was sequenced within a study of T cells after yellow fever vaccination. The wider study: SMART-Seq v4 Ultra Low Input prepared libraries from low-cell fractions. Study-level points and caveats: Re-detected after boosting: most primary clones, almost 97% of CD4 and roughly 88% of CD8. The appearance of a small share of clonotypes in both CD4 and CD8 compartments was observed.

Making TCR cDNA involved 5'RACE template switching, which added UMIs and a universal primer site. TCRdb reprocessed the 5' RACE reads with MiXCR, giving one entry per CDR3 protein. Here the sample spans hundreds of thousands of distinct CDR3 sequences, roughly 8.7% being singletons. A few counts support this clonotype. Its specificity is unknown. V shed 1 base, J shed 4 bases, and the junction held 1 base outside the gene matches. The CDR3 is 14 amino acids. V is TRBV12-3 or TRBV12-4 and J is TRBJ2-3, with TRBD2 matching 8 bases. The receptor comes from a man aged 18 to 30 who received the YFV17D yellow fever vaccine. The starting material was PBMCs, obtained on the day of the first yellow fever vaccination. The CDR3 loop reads CASSLGTSSDTQYF. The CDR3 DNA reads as TGTGCCAGCAGTTTAGGGACTAGCTCAGATACGCAGTATTTT.